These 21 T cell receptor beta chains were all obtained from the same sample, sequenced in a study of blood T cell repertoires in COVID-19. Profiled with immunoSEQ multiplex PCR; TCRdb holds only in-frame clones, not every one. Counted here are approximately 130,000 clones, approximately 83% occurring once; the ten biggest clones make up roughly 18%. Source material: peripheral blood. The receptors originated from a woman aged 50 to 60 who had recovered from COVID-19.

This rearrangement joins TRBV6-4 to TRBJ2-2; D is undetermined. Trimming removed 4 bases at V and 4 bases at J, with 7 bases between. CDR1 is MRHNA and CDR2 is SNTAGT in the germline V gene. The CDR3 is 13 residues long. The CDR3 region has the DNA TGTGCCAGCAGTGTCACAGTCACCGGGGAGCTGTTTTTT. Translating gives CASSVTVTGELFF.

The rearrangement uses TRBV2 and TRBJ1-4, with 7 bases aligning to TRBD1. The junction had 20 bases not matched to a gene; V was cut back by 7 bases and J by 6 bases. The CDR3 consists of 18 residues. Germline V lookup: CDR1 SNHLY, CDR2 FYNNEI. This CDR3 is CASKRGQGLETGDEKLFF. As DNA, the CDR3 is TGTGCCAGCAAGCGAGGGCAGGGGCTAGAAACAGGGGATGAAAAACTGTTTTTT.

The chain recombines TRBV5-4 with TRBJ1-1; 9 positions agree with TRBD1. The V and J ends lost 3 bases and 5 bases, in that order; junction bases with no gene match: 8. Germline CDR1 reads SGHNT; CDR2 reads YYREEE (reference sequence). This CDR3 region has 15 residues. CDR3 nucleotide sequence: TGTGCCAGCAGCTCCGGGACAGGGAGGCGAACTGAAGCTTTCTTT. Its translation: CASSSGTGRRTEAFF.

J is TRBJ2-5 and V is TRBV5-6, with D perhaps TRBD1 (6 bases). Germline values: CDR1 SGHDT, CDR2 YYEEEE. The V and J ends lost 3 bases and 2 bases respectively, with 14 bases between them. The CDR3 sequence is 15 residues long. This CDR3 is CASSSGHLSQETQYF. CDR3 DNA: TGTGCCAGCAGCTCGGGACATCTCTCACAAGAGACCCAGTACTTC.

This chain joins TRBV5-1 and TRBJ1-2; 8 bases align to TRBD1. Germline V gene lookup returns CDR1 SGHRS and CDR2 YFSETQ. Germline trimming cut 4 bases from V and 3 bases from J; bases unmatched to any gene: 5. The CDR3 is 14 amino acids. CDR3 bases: TGCGCCAGCAGCGACGGACAGGGTGACTATGGCTACACCTTC. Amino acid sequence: CASSDGQGDYGYTF.

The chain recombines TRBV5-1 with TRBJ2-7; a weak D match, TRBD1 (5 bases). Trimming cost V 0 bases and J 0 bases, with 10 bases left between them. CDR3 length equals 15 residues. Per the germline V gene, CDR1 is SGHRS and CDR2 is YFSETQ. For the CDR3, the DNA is TGCGCCAGCAGCTTGGGGACATCGAGCTCCTACGAGCAGTACTTC. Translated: CASSLGTSSSYEQYF.

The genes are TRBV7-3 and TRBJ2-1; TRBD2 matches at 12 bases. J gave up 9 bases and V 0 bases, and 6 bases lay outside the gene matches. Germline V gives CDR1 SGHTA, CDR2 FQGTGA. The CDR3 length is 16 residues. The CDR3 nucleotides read TGTGCCAGCAGCTTAACGACTAGCGGGAGCGGGAGTGAGCAGTTCTTC. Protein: CASSLTTSGSGSEQFF.

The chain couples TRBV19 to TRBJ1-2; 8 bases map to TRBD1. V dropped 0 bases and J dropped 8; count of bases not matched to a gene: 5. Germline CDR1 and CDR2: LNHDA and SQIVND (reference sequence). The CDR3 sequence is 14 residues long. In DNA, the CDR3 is TGTGCCAGTAGTATAGACAGGGGGCACGGAGGCTACACCTTC. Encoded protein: CASSIDRGHGGYTF.

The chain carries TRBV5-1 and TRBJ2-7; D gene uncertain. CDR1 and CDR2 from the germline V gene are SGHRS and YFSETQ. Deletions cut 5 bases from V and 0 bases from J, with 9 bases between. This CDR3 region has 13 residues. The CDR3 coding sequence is TGCGCCAGCAGGGTCCCGGGCTCCTACGAGCAGTACTTC. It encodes CASRVPGSYEQYF.

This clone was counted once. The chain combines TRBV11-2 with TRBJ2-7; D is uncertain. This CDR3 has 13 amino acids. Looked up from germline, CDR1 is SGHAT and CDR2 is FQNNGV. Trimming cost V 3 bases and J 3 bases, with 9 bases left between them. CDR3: CASSFNNNYEQYF. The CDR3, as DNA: TGTGCCAGCAGCTTCAACAACAACTACGAGCAGTACTTC.

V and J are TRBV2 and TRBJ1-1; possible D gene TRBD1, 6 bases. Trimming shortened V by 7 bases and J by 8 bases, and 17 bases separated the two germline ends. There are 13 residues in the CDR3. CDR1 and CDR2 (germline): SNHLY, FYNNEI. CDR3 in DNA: TGTGCCAGCACCCTACAGGGATACGTGGAAGCTTTCTTT. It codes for CASTLQGYVEAFF.

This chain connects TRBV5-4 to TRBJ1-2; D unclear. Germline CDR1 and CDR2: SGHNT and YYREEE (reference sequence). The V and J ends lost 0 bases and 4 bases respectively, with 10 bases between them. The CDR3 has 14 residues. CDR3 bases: TGTGCCAGCAGCTTGGGGGGAGATAGCTATGGCTACACCTTC. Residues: CASSLGGDSYGYTF.

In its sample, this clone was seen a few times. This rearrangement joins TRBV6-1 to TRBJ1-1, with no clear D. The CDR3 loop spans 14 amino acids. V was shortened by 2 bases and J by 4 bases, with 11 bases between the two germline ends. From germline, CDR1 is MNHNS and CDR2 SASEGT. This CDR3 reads CASSEREGGTEAFF. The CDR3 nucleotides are TGTGCCAGCAGTGAAAGGGAGGGAGGCACTGAAGCTTTCTTT.

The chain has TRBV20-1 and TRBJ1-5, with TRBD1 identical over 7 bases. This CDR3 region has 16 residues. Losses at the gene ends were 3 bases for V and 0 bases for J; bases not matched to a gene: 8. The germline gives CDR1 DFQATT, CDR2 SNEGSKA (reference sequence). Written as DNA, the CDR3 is TGCAGTGCTAGTAATAGGGGGCCATATAGCAATCAGCCCCAGCATTTT. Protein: CSASNRGPYSNQPQHF.

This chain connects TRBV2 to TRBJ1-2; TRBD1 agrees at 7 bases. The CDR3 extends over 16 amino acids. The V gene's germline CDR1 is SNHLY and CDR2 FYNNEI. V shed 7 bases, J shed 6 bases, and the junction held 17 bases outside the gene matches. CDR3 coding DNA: TGTGCCAGCAACCCCAATCTACGACGCGGACAGGATGGCTACACCTTC. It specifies CASNPNLRRGQDGYTF.

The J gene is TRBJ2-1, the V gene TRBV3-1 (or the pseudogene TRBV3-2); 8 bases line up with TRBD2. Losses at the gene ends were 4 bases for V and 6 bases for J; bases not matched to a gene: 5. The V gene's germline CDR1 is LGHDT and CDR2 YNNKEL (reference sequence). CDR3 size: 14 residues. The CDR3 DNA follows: TGTGCCAGCAGCCCCGGGAGGGGTACCAATGAGCAGTTCTTC. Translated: CASSPGRGTNEQFF.

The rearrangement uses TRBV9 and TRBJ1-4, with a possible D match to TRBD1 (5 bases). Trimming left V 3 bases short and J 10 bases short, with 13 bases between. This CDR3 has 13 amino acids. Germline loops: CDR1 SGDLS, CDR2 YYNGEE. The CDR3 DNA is TGTGCCAGCAGCGAGAGACTGGGGGGAAAACTGTTTTTT. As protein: CASSERLGGKLFF.

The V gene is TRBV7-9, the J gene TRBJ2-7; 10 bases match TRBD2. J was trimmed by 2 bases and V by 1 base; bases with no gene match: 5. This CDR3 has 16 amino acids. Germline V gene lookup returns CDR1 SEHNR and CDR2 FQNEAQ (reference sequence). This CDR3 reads CASSLGTSGGPYEQYF. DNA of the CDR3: TGTGCCAGCAGCTTAGGGACTAGCGGAGGACCCTACGAGCAGTACTTC.

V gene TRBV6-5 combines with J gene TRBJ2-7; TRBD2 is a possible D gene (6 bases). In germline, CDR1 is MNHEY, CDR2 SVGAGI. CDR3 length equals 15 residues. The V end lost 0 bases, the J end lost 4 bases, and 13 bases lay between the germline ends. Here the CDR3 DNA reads TGTGCCAGCAGTTACTCTCGGGAGAGTTTGTACGAGCAGTACTTC. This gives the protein CASSYSRESLYEQYF.

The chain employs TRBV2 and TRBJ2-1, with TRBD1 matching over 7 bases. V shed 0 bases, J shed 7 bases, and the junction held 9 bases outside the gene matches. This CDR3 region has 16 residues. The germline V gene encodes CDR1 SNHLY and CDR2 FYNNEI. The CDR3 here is CASSEALRDRLNEQFF. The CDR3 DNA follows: TGTGCCAGCAGTGAAGCGTTACGGGACAGATTAAATGAGCAGTTCTTC.

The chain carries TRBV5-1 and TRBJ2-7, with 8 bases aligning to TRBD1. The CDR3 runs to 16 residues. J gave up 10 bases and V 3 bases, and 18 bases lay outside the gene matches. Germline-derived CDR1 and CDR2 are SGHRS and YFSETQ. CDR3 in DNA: TGCGCCAGCAGCTATGGCCCGGGACAGGAGGACCTCGGACAGTACTTC. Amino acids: CASSYGPGQEDLGQYF.